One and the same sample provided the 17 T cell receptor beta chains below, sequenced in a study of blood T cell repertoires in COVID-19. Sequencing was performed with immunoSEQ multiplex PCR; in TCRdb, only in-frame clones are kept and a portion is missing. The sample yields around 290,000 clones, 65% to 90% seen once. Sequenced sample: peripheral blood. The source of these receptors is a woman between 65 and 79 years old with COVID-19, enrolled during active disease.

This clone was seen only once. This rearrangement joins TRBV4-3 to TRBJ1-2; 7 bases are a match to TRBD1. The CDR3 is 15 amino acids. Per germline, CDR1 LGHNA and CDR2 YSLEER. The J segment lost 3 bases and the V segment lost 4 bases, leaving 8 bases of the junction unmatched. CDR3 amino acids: CASSPSGGNYYGYTF. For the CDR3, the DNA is TGCGCCAGCAGCCCGTCAGGGGGTAACTACTATGGCTACACCTTC.

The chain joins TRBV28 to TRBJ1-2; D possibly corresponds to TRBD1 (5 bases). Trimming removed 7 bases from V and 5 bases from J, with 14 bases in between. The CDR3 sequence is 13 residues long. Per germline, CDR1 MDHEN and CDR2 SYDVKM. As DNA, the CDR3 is TGTGCCAGCACTCCGACAGAAATTTATGGCTACACCTTC. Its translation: CASTPTEIYGYTF.

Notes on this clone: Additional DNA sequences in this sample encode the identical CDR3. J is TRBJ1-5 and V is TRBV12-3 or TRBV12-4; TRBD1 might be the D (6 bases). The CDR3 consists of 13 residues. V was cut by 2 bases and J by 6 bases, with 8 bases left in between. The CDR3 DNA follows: TGTGCCAGCAGTTTAACAGGGACTCAGCCCCAGCATTTT. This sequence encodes CASSLTGTQPQHF.

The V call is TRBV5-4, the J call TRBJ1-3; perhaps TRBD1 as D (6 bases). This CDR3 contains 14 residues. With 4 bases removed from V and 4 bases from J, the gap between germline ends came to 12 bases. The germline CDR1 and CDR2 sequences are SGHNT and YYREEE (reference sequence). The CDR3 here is CASSRQESGNTIYF. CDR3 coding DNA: TGTGCCAGCAGCAGACAGGAGTCAGGAAACACCATATATTTT.

The CDR3 sequence: CASSLSPGASGNTIYF. Written as DNA, the CDR3 is TGTGCCAGCAGTTTATCACCAGGGGCCTCTGGAAACACCATATATTTT. The rearrangement links TRBV28 to TRBJ1-3, with D tentatively TRBD1 (6 bases). V shed 1 base and J shed 0 bases, with 10 bases lying between them. Germline lookup yields CDR1 MDHEN and CDR2 SYDVKM. The CDR3 is made up of 16 amino acids. The complete variable domain, with remaining parts taken from reference TRBV28 and TRBJ1-3, reads DVKVTQSSRYLVKRTGEKVFLECVQDMDHENMFWYRQDPGLGLRLIYFSYDVKMKEKGDIPEGYSVSREKKERFSLILESASTNQTSMYLCASSLSPGASGNTIYFGEGSWLTVV.

The CDR3: CASSAGGDYGYTF. The CDR3 DNA reads TGTGCCAGCAGCGCGGGGGGTGACTATGGCTACACCTTC. The genes are TRBV9 and TRBJ1-2, with D possibly TRBD1 on 5 matching bases. The V gene's germline CDR1 is SGDLS and CDR2 YYNGEE. The CDR3 loop spans 13 amino acids. V gave up 3 bases and J gave up 3 bases, with 9 bases separating them. Combining the CDR3 with reference TRBV9 and TRBJ1-2 gives the whole variable domain DSGVTQTPKHLITATGQRVTLRCSPRSGDLSVYWYQQSLDQGLQFLIQYYNGEERAKGNILERFSAQQFPDLHSELNLSSLELGDSALYFCASSAGGDYGYTFGSGTRLTVV.

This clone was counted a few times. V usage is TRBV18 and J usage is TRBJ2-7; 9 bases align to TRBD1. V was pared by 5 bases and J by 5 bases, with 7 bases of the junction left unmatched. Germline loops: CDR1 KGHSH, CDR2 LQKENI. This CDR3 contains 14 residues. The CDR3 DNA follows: TGTGCCAGCTCATATCGGACAGGGGACCACGAGCAGTACTTC. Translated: CASSYRTGDHEQYF. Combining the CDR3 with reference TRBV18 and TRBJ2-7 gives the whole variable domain NAGVMQNPRHLVRRRGQEARLRCSPMKGHSHVYWYRQLPEEGLKFMVYLQKENIIDESGMPKERFSAEFPKEGPSILRIQQVVRGDSAAYFCASSYRTGDHEQYFGPGTRLTVT.

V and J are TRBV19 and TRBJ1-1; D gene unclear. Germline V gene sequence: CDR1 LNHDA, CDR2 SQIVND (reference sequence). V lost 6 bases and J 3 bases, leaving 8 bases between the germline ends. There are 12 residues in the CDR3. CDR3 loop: CASRVGDTEAFF. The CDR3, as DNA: TGTGCCAGTAGGGTCGGGGACACTGAAGCTTTCTTT.

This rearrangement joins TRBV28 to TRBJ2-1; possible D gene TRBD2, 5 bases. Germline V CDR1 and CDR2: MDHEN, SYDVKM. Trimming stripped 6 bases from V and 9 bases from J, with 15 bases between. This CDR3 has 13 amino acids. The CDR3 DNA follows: TGTGCCAGCAGCCTCCCGGGGTGGGCTGAGCAGTTCTTC. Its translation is CASSLPGWAEQFF.

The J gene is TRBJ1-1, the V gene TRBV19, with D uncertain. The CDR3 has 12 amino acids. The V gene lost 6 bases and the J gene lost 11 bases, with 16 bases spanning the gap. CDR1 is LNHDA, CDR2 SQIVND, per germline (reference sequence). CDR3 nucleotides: TGTGCCAGTAGCATCCGAGGGCCTGGGGCTTTCTTT. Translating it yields CASSIRGPGAFF.

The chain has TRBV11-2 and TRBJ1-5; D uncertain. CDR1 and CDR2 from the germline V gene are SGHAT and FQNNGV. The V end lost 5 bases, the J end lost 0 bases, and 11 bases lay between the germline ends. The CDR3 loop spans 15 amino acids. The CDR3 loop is CASSLGVNSNQPQHF. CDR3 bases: TGTGCCAGCAGCCTCGGAGTCAATAGCAATCAGCCCCAGCATTTT.

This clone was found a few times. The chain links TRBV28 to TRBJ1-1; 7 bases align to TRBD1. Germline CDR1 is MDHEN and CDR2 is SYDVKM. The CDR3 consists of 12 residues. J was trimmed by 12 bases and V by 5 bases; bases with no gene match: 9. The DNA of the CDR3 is TGTGCCAGCAGTGACAGGGTCCTTTTTTCTTTCTTT. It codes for CASSDRVLFSFF.

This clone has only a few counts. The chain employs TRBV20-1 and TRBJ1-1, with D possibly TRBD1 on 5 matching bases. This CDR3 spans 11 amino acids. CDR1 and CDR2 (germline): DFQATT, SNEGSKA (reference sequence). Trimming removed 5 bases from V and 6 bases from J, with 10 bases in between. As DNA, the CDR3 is TGCAGTGCTCCGACAGAACCTGAAGCTTTCTTT. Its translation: CSAPTEPEAFF.

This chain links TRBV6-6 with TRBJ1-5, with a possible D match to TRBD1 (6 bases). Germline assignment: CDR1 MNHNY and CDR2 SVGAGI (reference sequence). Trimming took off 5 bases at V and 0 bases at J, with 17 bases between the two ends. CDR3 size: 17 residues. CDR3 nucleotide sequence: TGTGCCAGCAGTCCGATACAGGGTCCCCCTAGCAATCAGCCCCAGCATTTT. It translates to CASSPIQGPPSNQPQHF.

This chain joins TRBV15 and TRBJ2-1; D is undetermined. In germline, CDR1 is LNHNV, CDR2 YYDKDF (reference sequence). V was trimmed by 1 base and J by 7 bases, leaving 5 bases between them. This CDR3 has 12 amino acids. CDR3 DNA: TGTGCCACCAGCAGAGGACAAAATGAGCAGTTCTTC. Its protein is CATSRGQNEQFF.

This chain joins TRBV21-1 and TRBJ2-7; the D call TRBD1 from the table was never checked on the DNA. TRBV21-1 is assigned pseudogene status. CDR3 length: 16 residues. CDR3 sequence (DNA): TGTGCCAGCAGGGTTAGACAGACCCTACTCTCCTACGAGCAGTACTTC. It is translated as CASRVRQTLLSYEQYF.

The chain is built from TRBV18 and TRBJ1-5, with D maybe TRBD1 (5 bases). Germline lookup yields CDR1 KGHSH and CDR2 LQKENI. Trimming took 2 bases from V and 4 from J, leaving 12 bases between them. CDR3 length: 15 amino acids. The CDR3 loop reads CASSPGPGGNQPQHF. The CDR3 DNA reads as TGTGCCAGCTCACCAGGGCCGGGGGGGAATCAGCCCCAGCATTTT.